One and the same sample provided the 30 T cell receptor beta chains below, sequenced in a study of preoperative IRX-2 immunotherapy in early breast cancer. Data came from immunoSEQ multiplex PCR; TCRdb stores just in-frame clones and leaves some out. The top ten hold around 1.5% of the sample, which has under 50,000 clones, 75% to 85% seen once. Regarding treatment: preoperative locoregional IRX-2 cytokine immunotherapy. Sequencing used lymph node tissue, obtained after IRX-2 immunotherapy. These receptor sequences come from a human donor with breast cancer.

This clone has just one count. This sequence joins TRBV11-3 and TRBJ2-1; 9 nucleotides align to TRBD1. This CDR3 contains 17 residues. Per the germline V gene, CDR1 is SGHNT and CDR2 is YENEEA. The V and J ends lost 5 bases and 1 base, in that order; junction bases with no gene match: 9. The CDR3 spells CASSITSGTGSYNEQFF. CDR3 coding DNA: TGTGCCAGCAGCATTACCAGTGGGACAGGGTCCTACAATGAGCAGTTCTTC.

The chain employs TRBV23-1 and TRBJ1-6; possible D gene TRBD1, 5 bases. TRBV23-1 is classed as an ORF, of uncertain function. V lost 6 bases and J 10 bases, leaving 16 bases between the germline ends. The CDR3 covers 14 residues. The chain's CDR3 is CASSQAGDGSPLHF. CDR3 in DNA: TGCGCCAGCAGCCAAGCGGGGGACGGATCACCCCTCCACTTT.

The chain links TRBV28 to TRBJ1-6; 8 positions match TRBD1. Germline-derived CDR1 and CDR2 are MDHEN and SYDVKM. The junction had 3 bases not matched to a gene; V was cut back by 6 bases and J by 5 bases. The CDR3 is 14 residues long. The chain's CDR3 is CASRRTGNNSPLHF. The CDR3 region has the DNA TGTGCCAGCAGAAGGACAGGGAATAATTCACCCCTCCACTTT. The full variable domain, with the rest looked up from reference TRBV28 and TRBJ1-6, is DVKVTQSSRYLVKRTGEKVFLECVQDMDHENMFWYRQDPGLGLRLIYFSYDVKMKEKGDIPEGYSVSREKKERFSLILESASTNQTSMYLCASRRTGNNSPLHFGNGTRLTVT.

The chain combines TRBV6-8 with TRBJ1-1; D is uncertain. Germline assignment: CDR1 MNHGY and CDR2 SAAAGT. The CDR3 contains 12 residues. Trimming left V 10 bases short and J 9 bases short, with 18 bases between. CDR3 residues: CAISLDGRKAFF. The CDR3 DNA sequence: TGTGCCATCAGCCTGGACGGAAGGAAAGCTTTCTTT.

The chain has TRBV7-5 and TRBJ2-1; TRBD2, the table's D call, lacks a check against the DNA. TRBV7-5 is described as a pseudogene. The CDR3 has 14 residues. The CDR3 DNA follows: TGTGCCAGCAGCTTAGGCGCGGGCTACAATGAGCAGTTCTTC. Translated: CASSLGAGYNEQFF.

This chain links TRBV6-8 with TRBJ2-7; 9 bases line up with TRBD1. The CDR3 is 14 amino acids. Germline V gene data show CDR1 as MNHGY and CDR2 as SAAAGT. V lost 7 bases, J lost 5 bases, and 9 bases stayed unmatched. This CDR3 reads CASKVGTGTDEQYF. The CDR3 DNA is TGTGCCAGCAAAGTTGGGACAGGGACGGACGAGCAGTACTTC.

The chain uses TRBV18 and TRBJ1-5, with D perhaps matching TRBD1 (6 bases). V shed 3 bases and J shed 4 bases, with 7 bases lying between them. The germline CDR1 and CDR2 sequences are KGHSH and LQKENI. The CDR3 totals 13 residues. The CDR3 bases are TGTGCCAGCTCACCGGACAGAAATCAGCCCCAGCATTTT. Its protein is CASSPDRNQPQHF.

The sample holds a few counts of this clone. The chain combines TRBV23-1 with TRBJ2-2, with D unresolved. TRBV23-1 is given ORF status, its function remaining uncertain. The CDR3 extends over 14 amino acids. V was trimmed by 6 bases and J by 5 bases, leaving 13 bases between them. The CDR3 protein is CASSQEGNTGELFF. CDR3 DNA: TGCGCCAGCAGCCAAGAAGGAAATACCGGGGAGCTGTTTTTT.

This chain connects TRBV29-1 to TRBJ2-7; no definite D call. The CDR3 has 13 residues. Germline CDR1 SQVTM, CDR2 ANQGSEA. V lost 1 base, J lost 3 bases, and 10 bases lay in between. DNA of the CDR3: TGCAGCGTTGAAGCTGGGGAATACTACGAGCAGTACTTC. Amino acids: CSVEAGEYYEQYF.

The chain links TRBV6-8 to TRBJ1-2; 7 bases are a match to TRBD1. Germline V gives CDR1 MNHGY, CDR2 SAAAGT. This CDR3 has 13 amino acids. The V gene end was trimmed by 6 bases and the J gene end by 4 bases; junction bases not matched to a gene: 5. The CDR3 protein is CASSRPGGYGYTF. The CDR3 DNA follows: TGTGCCAGCAGCCGCCCAGGGGGCTATGGCTACACCTTC.

The chain has TRBV5-1 and TRBJ2-7, with D perhaps TRBD1 (6 bases). Germline assignment: CDR1 SGHRS and CDR2 YFSETQ. The CDR3 is 15 amino acids. V was clipped by 4 bases and J by 2 bases, with 16 bases between them. The DNA for the CDR3 is TGCGCCAGCAGCCCTCAGGGTGGGGACACCTACGAGCAGTACTTC. It codes for CASSPQGGDTYEQYF. Together with reference TRBV5-1 and TRBJ2-7, the CDR3 gives the full variable domain: KAGVTQTPRYLIKTRGQQVTLSCSPISGHRSVSWYQQTPGQGLQFLFEYFSETQRNKGNFPGRFSGRQFSNSRSEMNVSTLELGDSALYLCASSPQGGDTYEQYFGPGTRLTVT.

The sample holds a few counts of this clone. The V and J genes are TRBV7-7 and TRBJ2-2, with TRBD1 matching over 7 bases. This CDR3 has 15 amino acids. Unmatched junction bases numbered 11, after V lost 6 bases and J lost 7 bases. Germline-derived CDR1 and CDR2 are SSHAT and FNYEAQ (reference sequence). This CDR3 is CASRRSGGIGGELFF. As DNA, the CDR3 is TGTGCCAGCAGAAGGTCAGGGGGAATAGGCGGGGAGCTGTTTTTT.

V gene TRBV6-8 combines with J gene TRBJ2-5; 7 nucleotides match TRBD1. CDR1 is MNHGY and CDR2 is SAAAGT in the germline V gene. The V gene end was trimmed by 6 bases and the J gene end by 4 bases; junction bases not matched to a gene: 8. The CDR3 totals 14 residues. The CDR3 is CASRTQGSGETQYF. The CDR3 DNA reads as TGTGCCAGCAGGACACAGGGGAGTGGAGAGACCCAGTACTTC.

This chain uses TRBV10-2 with TRBJ1-3, with 7 bases fitting TRBD1. Per the germline V gene, CDR1 is WSHSY and CDR2 is SAAADI. Trimming cost V 5 bases and J 3 bases; bases outside gene matches: 13. The CDR3 is 17 amino acids. The DNA of the CDR3 is TGCGCCAGCAGTCCCGGAGGGACAGCCGTTCGTGGAAACACCATATATTTT. Amino acid sequence: CASSPGGTAVRGNTIYF.

V is TRBV7-1 and J is TRBJ1-3; possible D gene TRBD1, 5 bases. TRBV7-1 is an open reading frame whose function is uncertain. Deletions cut 4 bases from V and 0 bases from J, with 16 bases between. This CDR3 spans 17 amino acids. Written as DNA, the CDR3 is TGTGCCAGCAGCTTAGTTCTGGGACCGCTCTCTGGAAACACCATATATTTT. Amino acids: CASSLVLGPLSGNTIYF.

The gene calls are TRBV5-1 and TRBJ2-5; a weak D match, TRBD1 (6 bases). The CDR3 has 16 residues. Per the germline V gene, CDR1 is SGHRS and CDR2 is YFSETQ. Deletions cut 0 bases from V and 0 bases from J, with 12 bases between. CDR3 coding DNA: TGCGCCAGCAGCTTGGCTACAAGGACAGACCAAGAGACCCAGTACTTC. This codes for CASSLATRTDQETQYF.

This clone was found a few times. The J gene is TRBJ1-6, the V gene TRBV6-8; D perhaps matches TRBD1 (6 bases). Germline CDR1 MNHGY, CDR2 SAAAGT. This CDR3 is 14 amino acids long. V was pared by 6 bases and J by 9 bases, with 15 bases between. CDR3 region: CASRPTGSGSPLHF. In nucleotides, the CDR3 is TGTGCCAGCAGACCAACAGGGTCTGGTTCACCCCTCCACTTT.

The genes are TRBV19 and TRBJ1-1, with D perhaps TRBD1 (5 bases). Trimming pared 3 bases from V and 9 bases from J, leaving 26 bases between. The CDR3 extends over 17 amino acids. CDR1 is LNHDA and CDR2 is SQIVND in the germline V gene (reference sequence). CDR3 DNA: TGTGCCAGTAGTATCGGCCCCGGAGTGGGAGGGGCGGCGAAAGCTTTCTTT. Amino acid sequence: CASSIGPGVGGAAKAFF.

The chain links TRBV5-1 to TRBJ1-4; TRBD1 might be the D (5 bases). Germline V CDR1 and CDR2: SGHRS, YFSETQ. Trimming shortened V by 4 bases and J by 0 bases, and 13 bases separated the two germline ends. The CDR3 runs to 16 residues. The CDR3 is CASSTGTLSTNEKLFF. CDR3 nucleotides: TGCGCCAGCAGCACCGGGACCCTCTCAACTAATGAAAAACTGTTTTTT.

The rearrangement links TRBV10-2 to TRBJ1-2; TRBD1 might be the D (6 bases). The germline CDR1 and CDR2 sequences are WSHSY and SAAADI. V lost 5 bases, J lost 4 bases, and 11 bases lay in between. The CDR3 consists of 13 residues. CDR3 bases: TGCGCCAGCAGTAACAGGGTGGGCTATGGCTACACCTTC. Translated, it gives CASSNRVGYGYTF.

On this clone: A junction boundary mismatches the germline segment, possibly from a read error. The rearrangement joins TRBV2 to TRBJ1-2, with 10 bases lining up with TRBD1. Germline V CDR1 and CDR2: SNHLY, FYNNEI. The CDR3 runs to 14 residues. CDR3 amino acids: CASKGTGANFGYTF. The CDR3 DNA sequence: TGTGCCAGCAAAGGGACAGGGGCGAACTTTGGCTACACCTTC.

The V call is TRBV19, the J call TRBJ2-7, with 10 bases lining up with TRBD1. CDR1 is LNHDA, CDR2 SQIVND, per germline (reference sequence). The CDR3 has 15 amino acids. J lost 5 bases, V lost 3 bases, and 7 bases had no gene match. This CDR3 reads CASSITGTGVHEQYF. CDR3 DNA: TGTGCCAGTAGTATTACCGGGACAGGGGTTCACGAGCAGTACTTC.

As to this clone: Other DNA sequences in the sample encode the same CDR3. The rearrangement joins TRBV5-1 to TRBJ2-7, with no clear D. Trimming pared 4 bases from V and 1 base from J, leaving 12 bases between. Germline assignment: CDR1 SGHRS and CDR2 YFSETQ. This CDR3 has 14 amino acids. CDR3 DNA sequence: TGCGCCAGCAGCCCAGGACGGCTATCCTACGAGCAGTACTTC. Translated, it gives CASSPGRLSYEQYF.

The chain employs TRBV11-3 and TRBJ2-4; the D gene is possibly TRBD2 (5 bases). This CDR3 is built from 17 residues. Trimming removed 0 bases from V and 1 base from J, with 13 bases in between. Germline CDR1 SGHNT, CDR2 YENEEA. In DNA, the CDR3 is TGTGCCAGCAGCTTAGATCCGCGGGCGTGGGCCAAAAACATTCAGTACTTC. Amino acid sequence: CASSLDPRAWAKNIQYF.

This clone has just one count. This chain links TRBV6-8 with TRBJ2-5; D remains unclear. V was cut by 8 bases and J by 1 base, with 20 bases left in between. Germline V gene sequence: CDR1 MNHGY, CDR2 SAAAGT. This CDR3 contains 16 residues. The CDR3 nucleotides are TGTGCCAGCCGACCCAACGCGGACCCAGTCCAAGAGACCCAGTACTTC. The encoded protein is CASRPNADPVQETQYF.

V is TRBV11-3 and J is TRBJ2-2; 7 bases fit TRBD2. Germline V CDR1 and CDR2: SGHNT, YENEEA. The CDR3 loop spans 14 amino acids. V lost 2 bases, J lost 5 bases, and 2 bases stayed unmatched. The CDR3 DNA follows: TGTGCCAGCAGCTTAACCGGGGGGACCGGGGAGCTGTTTTTT. Amino acid sequence: CASSLTGGTGELFF.

The rearrangement joins TRBV11-3 to TRBJ1-1; D is uncertain. This CDR3 has 14 residues. CDR1 and CDR2 from the germline V gene are SGHNT and YENEEA. Trimming pared 1 base from V and 3 bases from J, leaving 9 bases between. CDR3 nucleotides: TGTGCCAGCAGCTTAGTAGGGTGGGACACTGAAGCTTTCTTT. Its translation: CASSLVGWDTEAFF.

CDR3 nucleotide sequence: TGTGCCAGCAGTCCCGGGACAGGGGCCTGGTATGGCTACACCTTC. The encoded protein is CASSPGTGAWYGYTF. The genes are TRBV6-8 and TRBJ1-2, with 10 bases that match TRBD1. V gave up 5 bases and J gave up 5 bases; unmatched junction bases: 8. The CDR3 has 15 amino acids. Germline lookup yields CDR1 MNHGY and CDR2 SAAAGT.

In its sample, this clone was seen a few times. The chain carries TRBV7-4 and TRBJ1-3; D unclear. Germline assignment: CDR1 SGHVT and CDR2 SQSDAQ. The V end lost 2 bases, the J end lost 1 base, and 3 bases lay between the germline ends. The length of the CDR3 is 13 residues. CDR3 sequence: CASSLSSGNTIYF. The DNA of the CDR3 is TGTGCCAGCAGCTTAAGTTCTGGAAACACCATATATTTT.

V is TRBV5-1 and J is TRBJ2-2, with TRBD2 as a possible D gene (7 bases). The length of the CDR3 is 16 residues. Looked up from germline, CDR1 is SGHRS and CDR2 is YFSETQ. The V and J ends lost 7 bases and 3 bases respectively, with 19 bases between them. CDR3 sequence (DNA): TGCGCCAGCTCCCTGGAGGGGGGGGCCGACACCGGGGAGCTGTTTTTT. It is translated as CASSLEGGADTGELFF.